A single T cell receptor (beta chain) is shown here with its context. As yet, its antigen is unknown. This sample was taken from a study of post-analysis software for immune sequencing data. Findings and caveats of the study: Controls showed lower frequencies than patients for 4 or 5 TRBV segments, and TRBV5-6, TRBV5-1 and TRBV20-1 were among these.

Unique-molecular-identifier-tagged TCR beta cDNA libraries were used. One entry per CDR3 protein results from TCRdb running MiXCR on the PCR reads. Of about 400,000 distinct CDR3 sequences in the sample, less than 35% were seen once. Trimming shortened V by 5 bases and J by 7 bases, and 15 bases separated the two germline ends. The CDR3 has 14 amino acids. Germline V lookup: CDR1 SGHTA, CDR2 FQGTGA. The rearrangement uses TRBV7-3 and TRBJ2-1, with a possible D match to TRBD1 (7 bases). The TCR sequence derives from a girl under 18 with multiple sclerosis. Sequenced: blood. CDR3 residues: CASSPRQGGNEQFF. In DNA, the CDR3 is TGTGCCAGCAGCCCTCGCCAGGGGGGTAATGAGCAGTTCTTC.